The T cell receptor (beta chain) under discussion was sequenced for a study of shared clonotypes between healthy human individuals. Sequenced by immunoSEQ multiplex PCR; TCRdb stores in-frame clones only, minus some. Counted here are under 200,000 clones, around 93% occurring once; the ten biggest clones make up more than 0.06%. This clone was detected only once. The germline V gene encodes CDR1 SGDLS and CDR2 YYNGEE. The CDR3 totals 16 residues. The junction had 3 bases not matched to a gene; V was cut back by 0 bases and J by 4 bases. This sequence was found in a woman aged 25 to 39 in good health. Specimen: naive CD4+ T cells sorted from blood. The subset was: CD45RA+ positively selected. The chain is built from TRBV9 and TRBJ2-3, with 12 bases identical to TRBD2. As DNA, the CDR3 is TGTGCCAGCAGCGTAGGACTAGCGGGAGCCCCAGATACGCAGTATTTT. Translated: CASSVGLAGAPDTQYF.